This T cell receptor beta chain is from a study of blood T cell repertoires in COVID-19. About the research overall: Acute and convalescent COVID-19 samples came from the United States, Italy and Spain. Sources were T cells, B-cell-depleted T cells, or PBMCs; the material itself was cDNA or gDNA.

This clone was counted a single time. Germline V gene sequence: CDR1 SGHTA, CDR2 FQGNSA. This CDR3 comprises 15 residues. Unmatched junction bases numbered 7, after V lost 8 bases and J lost 5 bases. Per the original data handling: Reference gene primer amplification gave nucleated cell count estimates. Some clones are missing from TCRdb's copy, which holds only in-frame ones; the method was immunoSEQ multiplex PCR. That table gives V, J and clone size, and the DNA gave D and trimming. The table lists about 87,000 clones, about 85% of them singletons, with 3% to 3.5% in the top ten. Seattle-derived patients entered the study during active infection and were followed longitudinally.

This chain uses TRBV7-2 with TRBJ2-5; 14 positions agree with TRBD2. The sequence came from a woman of 80 years or more with COVID-19, enrolled during active disease. Sequenced: peripheral blood. The CDR3 region is CASVQTSGGAETQYF. In DNA form, the CDR3 reads TGTGCCAGCGTCCAGACTAGCGGGGGGGCTGAGACCCAGTACTTC.